This TCR beta chain originates from a study of blood T cell repertoires in COVID-19. Study-level background: Both acute and convalescent COVID-19 samples were obtained from the United States, Italy and Spain. The analysed material was cDNA or gDNA that came from T cells, B-cell-depleted T cells, or PBMCs.

This clone was detected a few times. Germline CDR1 is SGHDT and CDR2 is YYEEEE. CDR3 size: 13 residues. The junction had 2 bases not matched to a gene; V was cut back by 2 bases and J by 6 bases. In the source study's methods: Using reference gene primer amplification, nucleated cell counts were estimated. TCRdb keeps only in-frame clones here, not all; method: immunoSEQ multiplex PCR. The V and J calls and clone size are taken from that table; D and trimming were inferred from the DNA. The profile shows roughly 32,000 clones, around 86% of them singletons. V and J are TRBV5-6 and TRBJ1-2, with 9 bases fitting TRBD1. The TCR comes from a man in his sixties with active COVID-19. The specimen sequenced was peripheral blood. The CDR3 spells CASSFRQGDGYTF. The CDR3 bases are TGTGCCAGCAGCTTCAGACAGGGGGATGGCTACACCTTC.